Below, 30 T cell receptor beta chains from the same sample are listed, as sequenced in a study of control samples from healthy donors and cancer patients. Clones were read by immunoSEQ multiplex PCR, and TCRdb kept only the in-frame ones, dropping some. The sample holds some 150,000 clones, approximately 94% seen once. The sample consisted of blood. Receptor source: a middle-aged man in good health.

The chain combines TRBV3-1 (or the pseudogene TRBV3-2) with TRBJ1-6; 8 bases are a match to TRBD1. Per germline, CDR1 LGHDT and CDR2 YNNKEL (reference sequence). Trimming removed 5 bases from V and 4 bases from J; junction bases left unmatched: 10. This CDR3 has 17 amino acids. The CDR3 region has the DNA TGTGCCAGCAGCGAACGTACAGGGGGATCATATAATTCACCCCTCCACTTT. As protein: CASSERTGGSYNSPLHF.

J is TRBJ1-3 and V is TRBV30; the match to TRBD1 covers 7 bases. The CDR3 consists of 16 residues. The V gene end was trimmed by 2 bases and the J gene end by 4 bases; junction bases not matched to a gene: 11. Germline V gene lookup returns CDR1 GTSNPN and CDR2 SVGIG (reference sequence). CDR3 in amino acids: CAWSTMSRGLGNTIYF. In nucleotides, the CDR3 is TGTGCCTGGAGTACCATGTCGAGGGGGCTGGGAAACACCATATATTTT. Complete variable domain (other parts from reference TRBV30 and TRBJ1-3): SQTIHQWPATLVQPVGSPLSLECTVEGTSNPNLYWYRQAAGRGLQLLFYSVGIGQISSEVPQNLSASRPQDRQFILSSKKLLLSDSGFYLCAWSTMSRGLGNTIYFGEGSWLTVV.

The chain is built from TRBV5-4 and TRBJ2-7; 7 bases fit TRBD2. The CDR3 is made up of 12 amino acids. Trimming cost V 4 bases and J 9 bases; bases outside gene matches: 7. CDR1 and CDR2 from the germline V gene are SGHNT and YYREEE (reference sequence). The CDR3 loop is CASSRGVGTQYF. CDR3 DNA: TGTGCCAGCAGCCGGGGGGTAGGGACGCAGTACTTC.

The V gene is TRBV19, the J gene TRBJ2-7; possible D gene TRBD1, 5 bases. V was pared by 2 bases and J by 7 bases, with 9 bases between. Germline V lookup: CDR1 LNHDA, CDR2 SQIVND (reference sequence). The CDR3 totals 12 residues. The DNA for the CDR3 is TGTGCCAGTAGTATACGTAGGGGAGAGCAGTACTTC. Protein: CASSIRRGEQYF.

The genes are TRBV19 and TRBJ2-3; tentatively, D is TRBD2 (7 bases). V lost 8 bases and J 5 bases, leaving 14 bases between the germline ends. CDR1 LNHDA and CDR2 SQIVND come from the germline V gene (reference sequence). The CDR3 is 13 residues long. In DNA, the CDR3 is TGTGCCAGTGGGGGGGCGCGGCAAGATACGCAGTATTTT. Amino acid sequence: CASGGARQDTQYF.

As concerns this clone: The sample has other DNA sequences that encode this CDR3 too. CDR3: CASTDRGNEQFF. The CDR3 region has the DNA TGTGCCAGCACAGACCGGGGCAATGAGCAGTTCTTC. This chain links TRBV27 with TRBJ2-1; possible D gene TRBD2, 5 bases. Germline V gives CDR1 MNHEY, CDR2 SMNVEV (reference sequence). The CDR3 length is 12 residues. The V end lost 7 bases, the J end lost 6 bases, and 10 bases lay between the germline ends.

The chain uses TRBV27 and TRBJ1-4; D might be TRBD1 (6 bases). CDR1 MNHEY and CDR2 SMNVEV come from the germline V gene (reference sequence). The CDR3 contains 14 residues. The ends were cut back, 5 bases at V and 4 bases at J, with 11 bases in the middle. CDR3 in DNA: TGTGCCAGCAGTAGGGGGTTCCTTAATGAAAAACTGTTTTTT. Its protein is CASSRGFLNEKLFF.

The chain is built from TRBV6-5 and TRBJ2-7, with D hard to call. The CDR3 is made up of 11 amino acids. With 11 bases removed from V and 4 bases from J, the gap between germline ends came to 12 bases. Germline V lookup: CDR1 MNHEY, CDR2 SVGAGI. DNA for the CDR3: TGTGCCTCCACGGCGAAATACGAGCAGTACTTC. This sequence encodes CASTAKYEQYF.

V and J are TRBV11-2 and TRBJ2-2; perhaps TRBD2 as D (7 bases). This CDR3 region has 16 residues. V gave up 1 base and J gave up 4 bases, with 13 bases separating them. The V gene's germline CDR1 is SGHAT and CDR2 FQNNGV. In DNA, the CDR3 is TGTGCCAGCAGCTTAGCGGGGGGCCGGGTCACCGGGGAGCTGTTTTTT. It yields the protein CASSLAGGRVTGELFF.

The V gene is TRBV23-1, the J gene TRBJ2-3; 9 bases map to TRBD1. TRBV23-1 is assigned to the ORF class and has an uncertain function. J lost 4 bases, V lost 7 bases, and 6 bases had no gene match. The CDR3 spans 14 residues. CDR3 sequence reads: CASNRDREPDTQYF. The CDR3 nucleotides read TGCGCCAGCAACCGGGACAGGGAACCAGATACGCAGTATTTT.

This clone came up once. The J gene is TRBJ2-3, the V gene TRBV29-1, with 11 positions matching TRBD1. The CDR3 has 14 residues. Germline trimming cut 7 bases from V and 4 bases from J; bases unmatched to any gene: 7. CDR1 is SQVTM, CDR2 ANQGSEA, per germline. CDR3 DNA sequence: TGCAGCGCCACCGGGACAGGGGGTCCAGATACGCAGTATTTT. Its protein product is CSATGTGGPDTQYF.

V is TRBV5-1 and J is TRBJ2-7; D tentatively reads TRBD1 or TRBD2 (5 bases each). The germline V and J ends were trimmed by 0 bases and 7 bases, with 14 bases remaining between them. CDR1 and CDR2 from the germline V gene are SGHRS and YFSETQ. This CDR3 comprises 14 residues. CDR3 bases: TGCGCCAGCAGCTTGGGTTGGGACCAGGTGGAGCAGTACTTC. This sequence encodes CASSLGWDQVEQYF.

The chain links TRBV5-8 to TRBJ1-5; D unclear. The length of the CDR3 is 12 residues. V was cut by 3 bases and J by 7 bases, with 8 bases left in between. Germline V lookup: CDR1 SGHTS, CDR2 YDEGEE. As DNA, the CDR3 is TGTGCCAGCAGCTCGTGGAGACAGCCCCAGCATTTT. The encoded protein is CASSSWRQPQHF.

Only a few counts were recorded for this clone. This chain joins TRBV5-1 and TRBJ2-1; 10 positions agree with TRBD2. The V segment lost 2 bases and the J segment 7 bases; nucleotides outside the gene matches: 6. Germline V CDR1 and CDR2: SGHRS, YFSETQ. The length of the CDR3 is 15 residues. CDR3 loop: CASSLERGGLNEQFF. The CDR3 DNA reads TGCGCCAGCAGCTTAGAGCGGGGGGGCCTAAATGAGCAGTTCTTC. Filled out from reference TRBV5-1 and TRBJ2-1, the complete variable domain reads KAGVTQTPRYLIKTRGQQVTLSCSPISGHRSVSWYQQTPGQGLQFLFEYFSETQRNKGNFPGRFSGRQFSNSRSEMNVSTLELGDSALYLCASSLERGGLNEQFFGPGTRLTVL.

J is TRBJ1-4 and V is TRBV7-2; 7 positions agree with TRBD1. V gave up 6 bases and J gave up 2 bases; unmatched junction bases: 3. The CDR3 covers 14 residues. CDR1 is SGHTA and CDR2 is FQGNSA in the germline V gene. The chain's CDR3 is CASRRGGTNEKLFF. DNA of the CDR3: TGTGCCAGCAGGAGAGGGGGCACTAATGAAAAACTGTTTTTT.

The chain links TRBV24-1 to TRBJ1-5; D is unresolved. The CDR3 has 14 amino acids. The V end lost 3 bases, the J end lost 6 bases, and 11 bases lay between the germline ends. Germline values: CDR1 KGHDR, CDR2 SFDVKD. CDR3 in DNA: TGTGCCACCAGTGATCGCTTTGTAGGTCAGCCCCAGCATTTT. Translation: CATSDRFVGQPQHF.

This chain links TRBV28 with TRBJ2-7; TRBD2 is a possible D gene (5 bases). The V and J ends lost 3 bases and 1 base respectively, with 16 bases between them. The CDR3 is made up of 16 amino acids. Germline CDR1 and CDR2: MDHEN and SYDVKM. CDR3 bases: TGTGCCAGCAGTTTGATGGGAGCGATTCGTTCCTACGAGCAGTACTTC. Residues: CASSLMGAIRSYEQYF. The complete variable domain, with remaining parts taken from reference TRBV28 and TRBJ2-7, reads DVKVTQSSRYLVKRTGEKVFLECVQDMDHENMFWYRQDPGLGLRLIYFSYDVKMKEKGDIPEGYSVSREKKERFSLILESASTNQTSMYLCASSLMGAIRSYEQYFGPGTRLTVT.

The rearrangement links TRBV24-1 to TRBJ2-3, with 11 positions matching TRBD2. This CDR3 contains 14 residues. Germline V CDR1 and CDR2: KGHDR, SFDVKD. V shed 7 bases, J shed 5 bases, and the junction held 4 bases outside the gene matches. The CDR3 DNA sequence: TGTGCCACCAGCTCTAGCGGGGGGATAGATACGCAGTATTTT. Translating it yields CATSSSGGIDTQYF.

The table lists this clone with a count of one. The CDR3 nucleotides read TGTGCCAGCAGTGTTCTAGCGGGGGGTACAGATACGCAGTATTTT. Translating it yields CASSVLAGGTDTQYF. J is TRBJ2-3 and V is TRBV6-4, with TRBD2 identical over 11 bases. Germline V gene data show CDR1 as MRHNA and CDR2 as SNTAGT. This CDR3 is 15 amino acids long. Trimming cost V 4 bases and J 3 bases; bases outside gene matches: 3.

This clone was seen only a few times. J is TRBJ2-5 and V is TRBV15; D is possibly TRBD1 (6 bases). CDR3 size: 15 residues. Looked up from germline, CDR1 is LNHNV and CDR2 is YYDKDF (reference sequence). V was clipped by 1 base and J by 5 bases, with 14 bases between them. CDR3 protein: CATSRGGQAKETQYF. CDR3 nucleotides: TGTGCCACCAGCAGAGGGGGACAAGCCAAGGAGACCCAGTACTTC.

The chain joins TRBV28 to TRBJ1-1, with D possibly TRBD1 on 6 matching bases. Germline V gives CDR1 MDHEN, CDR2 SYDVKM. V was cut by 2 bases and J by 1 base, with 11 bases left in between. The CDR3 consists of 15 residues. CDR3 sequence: CASSLGGRQNTEAFF. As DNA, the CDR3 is TGTGCCAGCAGTTTAGGGGGCAGACAGAACACTGAAGCTTTCTTT.

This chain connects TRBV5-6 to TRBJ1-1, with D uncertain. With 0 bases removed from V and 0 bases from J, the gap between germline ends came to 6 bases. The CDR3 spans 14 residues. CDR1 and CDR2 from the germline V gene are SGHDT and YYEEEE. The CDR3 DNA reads TGTGCCAGCAGCTTGGGCCGTTTGAACACTGAAGCTTTCTTT. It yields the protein CASSLGRLNTEAFF. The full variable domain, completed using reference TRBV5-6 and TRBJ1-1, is DAGVTQSPTHLIKTRGQQVTLRCSPKSGHDTVSWYQQALGQGPQFIFQYYEEEERQRGNFPDRFSGHQFPNYSSELNVNALLLGDSALYLCASSLGRLNTEAFFGQGTRLTVV.

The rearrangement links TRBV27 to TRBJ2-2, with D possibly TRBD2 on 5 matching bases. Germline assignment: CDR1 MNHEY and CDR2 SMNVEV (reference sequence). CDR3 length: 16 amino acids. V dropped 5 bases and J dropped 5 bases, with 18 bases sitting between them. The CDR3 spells CASSPQDRRLTGELFF. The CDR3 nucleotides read TGTGCCAGCAGTCCCCAAGACCGGAGGCTAACCGGGGAGCTGTTTTTT.

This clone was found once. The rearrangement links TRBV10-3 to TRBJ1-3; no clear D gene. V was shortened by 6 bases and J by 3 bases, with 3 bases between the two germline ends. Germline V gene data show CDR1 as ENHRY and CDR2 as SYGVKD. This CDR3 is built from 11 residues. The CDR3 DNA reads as TGTGCCATCAGAGGTGGAAACACCATATATTTT. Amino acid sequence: CAIRGGNTIYF.

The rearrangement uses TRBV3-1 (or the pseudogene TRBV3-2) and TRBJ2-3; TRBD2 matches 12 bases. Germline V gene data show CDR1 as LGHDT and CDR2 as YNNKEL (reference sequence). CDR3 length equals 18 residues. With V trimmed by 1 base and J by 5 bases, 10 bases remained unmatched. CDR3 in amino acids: CASSQGRRTSGAVDTQYF. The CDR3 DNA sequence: TGTGCCAGCAGCCAAGGCCGCCGGACTAGCGGGGCCGTAGATACGCAGTATTTT.

The CDR3 loop reads CASTPGGQGSGYTF. The DNA for the CDR3 is TGTGCCAGTACCCCGGGGGGACAGGGAAGTGGCTACACCTTC. The chain couples TRBV19 to TRBJ1-2; 9 bases align to TRBD1. Germline CDR1 is LNHDA and CDR2 is SQIVND (reference sequence). The CDR3 has 14 amino acids. V lost 7 bases to trimming and J lost 7 bases; unmatched junction nucleotides: 10. Complete variable domain (other parts from reference TRBV19 and TRBJ1-2): DGGITQSPKYLFRKEGQNVTLSCEQNLNHDAMYWYRQDPGQGLRLIYYSQIVNDFQKGDIAEGYSVSREKKESFPLTVTSAQKNPTAFYLCASTPGGQGSGYTFGSGTRLTVV.

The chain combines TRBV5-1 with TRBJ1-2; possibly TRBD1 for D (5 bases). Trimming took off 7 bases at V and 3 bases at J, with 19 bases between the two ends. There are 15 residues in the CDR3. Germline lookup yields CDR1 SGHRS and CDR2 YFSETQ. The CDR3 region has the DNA TGCGCCAGCCGACGAGTCGTCCTAGGGGACTATGGCTACACCTTC. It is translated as CASRRVVLGDYGYTF. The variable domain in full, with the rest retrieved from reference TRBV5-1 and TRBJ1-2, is KAGVTQTPRYLIKTRGQQVTLSCSPISGHRSVSWYQQTPGQGLQFLFEYFSETQRNKGNFPGRFSGRQFSNSRSEMNVSTLELGDSALYLCASRRVVLGDYGYTFGSGTRLTVV.

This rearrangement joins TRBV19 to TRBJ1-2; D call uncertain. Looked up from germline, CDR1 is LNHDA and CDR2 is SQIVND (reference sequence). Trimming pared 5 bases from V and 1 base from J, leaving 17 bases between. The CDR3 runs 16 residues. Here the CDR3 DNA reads TGTGCCAGTAGTCAGAGGCGGTCCGCTCGTAACTATGGCTACACCTTC. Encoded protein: CASSQRRSARNYGYTF.

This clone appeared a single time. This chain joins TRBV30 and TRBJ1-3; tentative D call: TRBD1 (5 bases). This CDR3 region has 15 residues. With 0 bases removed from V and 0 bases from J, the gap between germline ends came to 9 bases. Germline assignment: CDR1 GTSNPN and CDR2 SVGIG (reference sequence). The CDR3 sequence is CAWSVSGGSGNTIYF. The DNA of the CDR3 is TGTGCCTGGAGTGTCAGCGGGGGCTCTGGAAACACCATATATTTT.

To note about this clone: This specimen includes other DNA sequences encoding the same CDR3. This chain's CDR3 is CASSIGSQPQHF. As DNA, the CDR3 is TGTGCCAGTAGTATAGGTAGTCAGCCCCAGCATTTT. The gene calls are TRBV19 and TRBJ1-5; unclear D gene. The V and J ends lost 1 base and 6 bases respectively, with 4 bases between them. CDR1 is LNHDA, CDR2 SQIVND, per germline (reference sequence). The CDR3 is 12 amino acids.